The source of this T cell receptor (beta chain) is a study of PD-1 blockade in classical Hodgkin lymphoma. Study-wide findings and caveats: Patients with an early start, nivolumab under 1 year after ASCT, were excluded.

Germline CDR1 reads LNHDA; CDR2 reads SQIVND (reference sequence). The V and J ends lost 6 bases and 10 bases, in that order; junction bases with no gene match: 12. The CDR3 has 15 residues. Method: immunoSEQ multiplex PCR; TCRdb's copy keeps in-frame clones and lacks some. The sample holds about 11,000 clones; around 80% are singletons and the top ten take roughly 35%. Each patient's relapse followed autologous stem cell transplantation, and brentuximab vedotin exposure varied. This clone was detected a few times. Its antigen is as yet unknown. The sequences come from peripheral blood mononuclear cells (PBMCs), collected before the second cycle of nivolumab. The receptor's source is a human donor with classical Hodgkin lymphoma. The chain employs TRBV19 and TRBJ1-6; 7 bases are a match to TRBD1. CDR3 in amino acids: CASRRDRDYLSPLHF. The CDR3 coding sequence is TGTGCCAGTAGGAGAGACAGGGATTATTTGTCACCCCTCCACTTT.